This T cell receptor (beta chain) was observed in a study of blood T cell repertoires in COVID-19. Overall study: Samples taken during acute and convalescent COVID-19 were collected in the United States, Italy and Spain. T cells, B-cell-depleted T cells, or PBMCs provided the cDNA or gDNA that served as material.

From germline, CDR1 is MNHNY and CDR2 SVGAGI (reference sequence). Trimming cost V 4 bases and J 6 bases; bases outside gene matches: 5. The CDR3 spans 14 residues. Per the authors' pipeline: Amplified reference gene primers provided the basis for estimating nucleated cell counts. Some clones are missing from TCRdb's copy, which holds only in-frame ones; the method was immunoSEQ multiplex PCR. That table gives V, J and clone size, and the DNA gave D and trimming. The sample contains around 130,000 clones, approximately 71% of which appear only once. This clone was observed a few times. Material: peripheral blood. This chain connects TRBV6-6 to TRBJ2-7; 11 bases are shared with TRBD1. This clonotype was obtained from a human donor in a cohort sampled during active COVID-19. The CDR3 coding sequence is TGTGCCAGCAGTTCCCGGGACAGGGGGACCGAGCAGTACTTC. Its translation: CASSSRDRGTEQYF.